The rows below give T cell receptor beta chains drawn from one sample of a study of Ad26.COV2.S vaccination and SARS-CoV-2 variants. The repertoire was sequenced with immunoSEQ multiplex PCR; TCRdb's copy has only in-frame clones and lacks some. Of some 420,000 clones listed, 70% to 90% are singletons. Sequencing was performed on peripheral blood, taken in a trial of Ad26.COV2.S vaccine versus placebo. The receptors were sampled from a person between 18 and 65 years old who received the Ad26.COV2.S COVID-19 vaccine or a placebo. The CDR3 runs from the conserved cysteine through the conserved F or W. Each record gives: CDR3 length, D gene, J gene, clone size, V gene, CDR3 DNA, CDR3 protein. The D gene is left open where the match is weak. Size is omitted from some rows. Given values are once, few, many or a class for expanded clones.

CDR3 length: 16
D gene: TRBD2
J gene: TRBJ2-2
clone size: .
V gene: TRBV28
CDR3 DNA: TGTGCCATCCGAGGACTAGCGGGGGCCGACACCGGGGAGCTGTTTTTT
CDR3 protein: CAIRGLAGADTGELFF

CDR3 length: 12
D gene: .
J gene: TRBJ2-3
clone size: .
V gene: TRBV12-3/TRBV12-4
CDR3 DNA: TGTGCCAGCAGTACGGAGAGGGGTACGCAGTATTTT
CDR3 protein: CASSTERGTQYF

CDR3 length: 17
D gene: .
J gene: TRBJ2-5
clone size: .
V gene: TRBV5-4
CDR3 DNA: TGTGCCAGCAGCGCCTACAGTGTAGCGGATCAGCAAGAGACCCAGTACTTC
CDR3 protein: CASSAYSVADQQETQYF

CDR3 length: 16
D gene: .
J gene: TRBJ2-3
clone size: .
V gene: TRBV4-3
CDR3 DNA: TGCGCCAGCAGCCCCAACCGGGGCCCATCCCCACATACGCAGTATTTT
CDR3 protein: CASSPNRGPSPHTQYF

CDR3 length: 15
D gene: .
J gene: TRBJ1-3
clone size: .
V gene: TRBV5-4
CDR3 DNA: TGTGCCAGCAGCTTGGGCGGGGGCTCTGGAAACACCATATATTTT
CDR3 protein: CASSLGGGSGNTIYF

CDR3 length: 13
D gene: .
J gene: TRBJ2-7
clone size: few
V gene: TRBV28
CDR3 DNA: TGTGCCAGCAGTTTCCTCGACAGGATCGAGCAGTACTTC
CDR3 protein: CASSFLDRIEQYF

CDR3 length: 15
D gene: TRBD1
J gene: TRBJ2-3
clone size: .
V gene: TRBV10-3
CDR3 DNA: TGTGCCATCAGTGGTTGGACAGGGGGCACAGATACGCAGTATTTT
CDR3 protein: CAISGWTGGTDTQYF

CDR3 length: 16
D gene: .
J gene: TRBJ2-1
clone size: .
V gene: TRBV5-4
CDR3 DNA: TGTGCCAGCAGCTTGGGCGTCAAGGGGGGTTACAATGAGCAGTTCTTC
CDR3 protein: CASSLGVKGGYNEQFF

CDR3 length: 14
D gene: .
J gene: TRBJ2-7
clone size: .
V gene: TRBV7-2
CDR3 DNA: TGTGCCAGCAGCCCATTCAGAGGTTCCTACGAGCAGTACTTC
CDR3 protein: CASSPFRGSYEQYF

CDR3 length: 14
D gene: TRBD1
J gene: TRBJ2-7
clone size: .
V gene: TRBV19
CDR3 DNA: TGTGCCAGTAGTCTCCGGGACAGCCTCTACGAGCAGTACTTC
CDR3 protein: CASSLRDSLYEQYF

CDR3 length: 14
D gene: .
J gene: TRBJ1-2
clone size: once
V gene: TRBV5-4
CDR3 DNA: TGTGCCAGCAAGAAGTGGGGGAGGGAGTATGGCTACACCTTC
CDR3 protein: CASKKWGREYGYTF

CDR3 length: 15
D gene: .
J gene: TRBJ1-1
clone size: .
V gene: TRBV6-6
CDR3 DNA: TGTGCCAGCAGAACGATCGGAGGGTCGAACACTGAAGCTTTCTTT
CDR3 protein: CASRTIGGSNTEAFF

CDR3 length: 14
D gene: .
J gene: TRBJ1-1
clone size: .
V gene: TRBV5-1
CDR3 DNA: TGCGCCAGCAGCTTCCAGGGCGGCGTCACTGAAGCTTTCTTT
CDR3 protein: CASSFQGGVTEAFF

CDR3 length: 14
D gene: .
J gene: TRBJ2-2
clone size: .
V gene: TRBV7-9
CDR3 DNA: TGTGCCAGCAGCCAAGACCAGAACACCGGGGAGCTGTTTTTT
CDR3 protein: CASSQDQNTGELFF

CDR3 length: 17
D gene: TRBD2
J gene: TRBJ2-3
clone size: .
V gene: TRBV5-1
CDR3 DNA: TGCGCCAGCAGCTTGGCTAGCGGGGGGGCTGGCACAGATACGCAGTATTTT
CDR3 protein: CASSLASGGAGTDTQYF

CDR3 length: 13
D gene: .
J gene: TRBJ1-2
clone size: .
V gene: TRBV19
CDR3 DNA: TGTGCCAGTAGTCCCAGTATTATCTATGGCTACACCTTC
CDR3 protein: CASSPSIIYGYTF

CDR3 length: 12
D gene: .
J gene: TRBJ2-7
clone size: .
V gene: TRBV4-3
CDR3 DNA: TGCGCCAGCAGCCAAGATGGGGCAGGGTCGTACTTC
CDR3 protein: CASSQDGAGSYF

CDR3 length: 14
D gene: .
J gene: TRBJ2-3
clone size: .
V gene: TRBV7-3
CDR3 DNA: TGTGCCAGCAGCTTGACGGGGGGCACAGATACGCAGTATTTT
CDR3 protein: CASSLTGGTDTQYF

CDR3 length: 16
D gene: TRBD2
J gene: TRBJ2-3
clone size: .
V gene: TRBV7-2
CDR3 DNA: TGTGCCAGCAGCTTTGGTCCTAGCGGGGGGGCGAATACGCAGTATTTT
CDR3 protein: CASSFGPSGGANTQYF

CDR3 length: 14
D gene: TRBD1
J gene: TRBJ1-1
clone size: .
V gene: TRBV5-1
CDR3 DNA: TGCGCCAGCAGCTTGGAGCCAGGACAGGGAAAAGCTTTCTTT
CDR3 protein: CASSLEPGQGKAFF

CDR3 length: 13
D gene: .
J gene: TRBJ1-1
clone size: .
V gene: TRBV20-1
CDR3 DNA: TGCAGTGCTAGTATTGCGGGCGAGGTTGAAGCTTTCTTT
CDR3 protein: CSASIAGEVEAFF

CDR3 length: 17
D gene: TRBD2
J gene: TRBJ2-5
clone size: .
V gene: TRBV28
CDR3 DNA: TGTGCCAGCAGCCCTTCCACTCGACTAGCAATAAGGGAGACCCAGTACTTC
CDR3 protein: CASSPSTRLAIRETQYF

CDR3 length: 15
D gene: .
J gene: TRBJ1-5
clone size: .
V gene: TRBV6-5
CDR3 DNA: TGTGCCAGCACCCAACGCGGGGTAGTCAATCAGCCCCAGCATTTT
CDR3 protein: CASTQRGVVNQPQHF

CDR3 length: 14
D gene: .
J gene: TRBJ2-5
clone size: .
V gene: TRBV11-2
CDR3 DNA: TGTGCCAGCAGCTTAGGACGGAGCCAAGAGACCCAGTACTTC
CDR3 protein: CASSLGRSQETQYF

CDR3 length: 15
D gene: TRBD1
J gene: TRBJ1-2
clone size: .
V gene: TRBV9
CDR3 DNA: TGTGCCAGCAGCATAGCGACAGGGGTTGACTATGGCTACACCTTC
CDR3 protein: CASSIATGVDYGYTF

CDR3 length: 13
D gene: .
J gene: TRBJ2-5
clone size: .
V gene: TRBV7-6
CDR3 DNA: TGTGCCAGCAGCTTAGCCGGGCCGGAGACCCAGTACTTC
CDR3 protein: CASSLAGPETQYF

CDR3 length: 17
D gene: TRBD1
J gene: TRBJ2-1
clone size: .
V gene: TRBV7-9
CDR3 DNA: TGTGCCAGCAGCCCCCGACAGGGGATAACGGTCTACAATGAGCAGTTCTTC
CDR3 protein: CASSPRQGITVYNEQFF

CDR3 length: 14
D gene: .
J gene: TRBJ2-7
clone size: .
V gene: TRBV27
CDR3 DNA: TGTGCCAGCAGTCTAAACAGGGGAGGCTACGAGCAGTACTTC
CDR3 protein: CASSLNRGGYEQYF

CDR3 length: 12
D gene: .
J gene: TRBJ1-1
clone size: few
V gene: TRBV5-1
CDR3 DNA: TGCGCCAGCAGACAGGTGAACACTGAAGCTTTCTTT
CDR3 protein: CASRQVNTEAFF

CDR3 length: 14
D gene: .
J gene: TRBJ2-2
clone size: .
V gene: TRBV9
CDR3 DNA: TGTGCCAGCAGTGCATCAGGTACCACCGCGGAGCTGTTTTTT
CDR3 protein: CASSASGTTAELFF

CDR3 length: 16
D gene: TRBD1
J gene: TRBJ2-4
clone size: .
V gene: TRBV7-9
CDR3 DNA: TGTGCCAGCAGCTTAGGGCAGGGGGCAGTTCGAAACATTCAGTACTTC
CDR3 protein: CASSLGQGAVRNIQYF

CDR3 length: 12
D gene: .
J gene: TRBJ2-7
clone size: .
V gene: TRBV12-3/TRBV12-4
CDR3 DNA: TGTGCCAGCAGTCAAGACTCCTACGAGCAGTACTTC
CDR3 protein: CASSQDSYEQYF

CDR3 length: 15
D gene: TRBD2
J gene: TRBJ2-2
clone size: .
V gene: TRBV5-1
CDR3 DNA: TGCGCCAGCAGCTTGGGGCAGCGGGGGCTCGGGGAGCTGTTTTTT
CDR3 protein: CASSLGQRGLGELFF

CDR3 length: 12
D gene: .
J gene: TRBJ1-1
clone size: .
V gene: TRBV7-8
CDR3 DNA: TGTGCCAGCAGTGACAGAATCACTGAAGCTTTCTTT
CDR3 protein: CASSDRITEAFF

CDR3 length: 16
D gene: .
J gene: TRBJ1-5
clone size: .
V gene: TRBV10-2
CDR3 DNA: TGCGCCAGCAGTGAGTCGAGGATCTATAGCAATCAGCCCCAGCATTTT
CDR3 protein: CASSESRIYSNQPQHF

CDR3 length: 13
D gene: .
J gene: TRBJ2-7
clone size: .
V gene: TRBV6-5
CDR3 DNA: TGTGCCAGTAGTGACTCGCTGGCCTACGAGCAGTACTTC
CDR3 protein: CASSDSLAYEQYF

CDR3 length: 13
D gene: .
J gene: TRBJ2-3
clone size: .
V gene: TRBV10-1
CDR3 DNA: TGCGCCAGCAGGGGATCGTTGGGAGATACGCAGTATTTT
CDR3 protein: CASRGSLGDTQYF

CDR3 length: 16
D gene: .
J gene: TRBJ1-3
clone size: .
V gene: TRBV2
CDR3 DNA: TGTGCCAGCAGTGAACTGCCGGGGATTGTAGGAAACACCATATATTTT
CDR3 protein: CASSELPGIVGNTIYF

CDR3 length: 20
D gene: TRBD2
J gene: TRBJ2-5
clone size: .
V gene: TRBV3-1/TRBV3-2
CDR3 DNA: TGTGCCAGCAGCCAAGACACCACCCCCAAGCGGGGGGGGTACCAAGAGACCCAGTACTTC
CDR3 protein: CASSQDTTPKRGGYQETQYF

CDR3 length: 15
D gene: .
J gene: TRBJ2-1
clone size: .
V gene: TRBV18
CDR3 DNA: TGTGCCAGCTCACCACCAGGATCAAGCTCCAATGAGCAGTTCTTC
CDR3 protein: CASSPPGSSSNEQFF

CDR3 length: 14
D gene: TRBD2
J gene: TRBJ2-1
clone size: .
V gene: TRBV4-1
CDR3 DNA: TGCGCCAGCAGCCAGGGAAGCGGGGGAGGGGAGCAGTTCTTC
CDR3 protein: CASSQGSGGGEQFF

CDR3 length: 15
D gene: TRBD1
J gene: TRBJ2-5
clone size: .
V gene: TRBV11-1
CDR3 DNA: TGTGCCAGCAGTCTCAGACAGGGGCGAATGGAGACCCAGTACTTC
CDR3 protein: CASSLRQGRMETQYF

CDR3 length: 17
D gene: TRBD1
J gene: TRBJ1-1
clone size: .
V gene: TRBV4-1
CDR3 DNA: TGCGCCAGCAGCCGGACACAGGGGAGGGGGTCTAACACTGAAGCTTTCTTT
CDR3 protein: CASSRTQGRGSNTEAFF

CDR3 length: 15
D gene: TRBD1
J gene: TRBJ2-1
clone size: .
V gene: TRBV28
CDR3 DNA: TGTGCCAGCAGTGCCCGGGACAGGACCTACAATGAGCAGTTCTTC
CDR3 protein: CASSARDRTYNEQFF

CDR3 length: 17
D gene: .
J gene: TRBJ1-1
clone size: once
V gene: TRBV5-5
CDR3 DNA: TGTGCCAGCAGCACATCACTCCGAAATAGCGTTCGGGCTGAAGCTTTCTTT
CDR3 protein: CASSTSLRNSVRAEAFF

CDR3 length: 15
D gene: TRBD1
J gene: TRBJ2-7
clone size: .
V gene: TRBV7-9
CDR3 DNA: TGTGCCAGCAGCCCGGGACAGGGACTCCCCTACGAGCAGTACTTC
CDR3 protein: CASSPGQGLPYEQYF